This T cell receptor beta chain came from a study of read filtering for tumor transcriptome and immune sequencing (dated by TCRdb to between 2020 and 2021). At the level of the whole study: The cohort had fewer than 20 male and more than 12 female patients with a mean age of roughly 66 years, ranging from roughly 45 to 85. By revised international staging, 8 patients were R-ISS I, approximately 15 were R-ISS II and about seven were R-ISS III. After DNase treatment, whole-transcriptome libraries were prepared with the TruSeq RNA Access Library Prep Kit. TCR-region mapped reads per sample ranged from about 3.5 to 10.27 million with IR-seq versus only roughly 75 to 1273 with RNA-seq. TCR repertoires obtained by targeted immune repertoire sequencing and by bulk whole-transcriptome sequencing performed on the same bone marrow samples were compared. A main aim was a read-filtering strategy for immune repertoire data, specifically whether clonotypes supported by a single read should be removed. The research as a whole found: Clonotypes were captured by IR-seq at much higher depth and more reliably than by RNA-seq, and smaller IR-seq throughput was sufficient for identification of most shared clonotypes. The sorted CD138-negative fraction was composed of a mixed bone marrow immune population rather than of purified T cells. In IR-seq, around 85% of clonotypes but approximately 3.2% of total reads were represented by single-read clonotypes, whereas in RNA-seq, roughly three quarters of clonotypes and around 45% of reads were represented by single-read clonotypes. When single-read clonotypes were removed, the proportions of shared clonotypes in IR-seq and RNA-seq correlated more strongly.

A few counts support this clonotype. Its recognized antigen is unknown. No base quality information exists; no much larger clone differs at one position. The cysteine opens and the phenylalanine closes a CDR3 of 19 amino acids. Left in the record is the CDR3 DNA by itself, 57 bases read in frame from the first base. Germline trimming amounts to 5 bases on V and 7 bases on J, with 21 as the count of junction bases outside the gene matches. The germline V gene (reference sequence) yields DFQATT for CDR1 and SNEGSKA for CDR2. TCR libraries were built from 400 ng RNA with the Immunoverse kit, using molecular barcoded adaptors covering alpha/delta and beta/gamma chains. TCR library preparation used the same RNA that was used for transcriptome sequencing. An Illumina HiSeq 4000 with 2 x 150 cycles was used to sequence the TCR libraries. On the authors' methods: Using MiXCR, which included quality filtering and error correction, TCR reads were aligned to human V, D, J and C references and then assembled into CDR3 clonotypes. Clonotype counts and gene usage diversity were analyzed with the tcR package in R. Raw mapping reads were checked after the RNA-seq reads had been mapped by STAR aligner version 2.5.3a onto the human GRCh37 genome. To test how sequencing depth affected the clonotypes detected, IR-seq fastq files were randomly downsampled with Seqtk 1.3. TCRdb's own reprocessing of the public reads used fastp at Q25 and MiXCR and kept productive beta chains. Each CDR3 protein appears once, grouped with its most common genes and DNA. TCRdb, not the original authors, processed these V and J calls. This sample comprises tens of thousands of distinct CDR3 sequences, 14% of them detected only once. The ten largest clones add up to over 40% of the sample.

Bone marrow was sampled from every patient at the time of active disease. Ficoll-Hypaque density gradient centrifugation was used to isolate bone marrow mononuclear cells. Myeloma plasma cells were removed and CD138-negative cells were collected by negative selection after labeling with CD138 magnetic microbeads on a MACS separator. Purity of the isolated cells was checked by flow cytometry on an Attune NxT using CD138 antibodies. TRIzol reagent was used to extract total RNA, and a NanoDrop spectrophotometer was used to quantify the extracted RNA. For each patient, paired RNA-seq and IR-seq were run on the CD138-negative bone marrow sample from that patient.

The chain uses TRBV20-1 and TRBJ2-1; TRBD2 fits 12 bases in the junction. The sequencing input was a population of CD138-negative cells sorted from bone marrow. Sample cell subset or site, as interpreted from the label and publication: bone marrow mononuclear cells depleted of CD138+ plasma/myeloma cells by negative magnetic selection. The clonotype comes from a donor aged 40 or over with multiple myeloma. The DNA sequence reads TGCAGTGCTCCTAAACCCGGGGGGCTAGCGGGAGGGGGATCAAATGAGCAGTTCTTC. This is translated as CSAPKPGGLAGGGSNEQFF.